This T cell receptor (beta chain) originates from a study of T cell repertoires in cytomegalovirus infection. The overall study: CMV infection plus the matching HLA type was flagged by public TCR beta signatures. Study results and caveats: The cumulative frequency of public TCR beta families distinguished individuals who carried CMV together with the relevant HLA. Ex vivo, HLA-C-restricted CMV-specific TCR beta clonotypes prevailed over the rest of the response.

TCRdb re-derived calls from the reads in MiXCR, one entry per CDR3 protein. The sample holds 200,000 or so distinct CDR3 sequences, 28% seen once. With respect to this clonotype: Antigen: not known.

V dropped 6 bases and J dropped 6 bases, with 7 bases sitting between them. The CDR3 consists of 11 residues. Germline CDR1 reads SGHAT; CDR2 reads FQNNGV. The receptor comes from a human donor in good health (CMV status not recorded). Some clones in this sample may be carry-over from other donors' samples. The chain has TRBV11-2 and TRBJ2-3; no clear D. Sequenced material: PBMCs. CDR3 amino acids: CASRGFDTQYF. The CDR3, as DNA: TGTGCCAGCAGGGGCTTTGATACGCAGTATTTT.